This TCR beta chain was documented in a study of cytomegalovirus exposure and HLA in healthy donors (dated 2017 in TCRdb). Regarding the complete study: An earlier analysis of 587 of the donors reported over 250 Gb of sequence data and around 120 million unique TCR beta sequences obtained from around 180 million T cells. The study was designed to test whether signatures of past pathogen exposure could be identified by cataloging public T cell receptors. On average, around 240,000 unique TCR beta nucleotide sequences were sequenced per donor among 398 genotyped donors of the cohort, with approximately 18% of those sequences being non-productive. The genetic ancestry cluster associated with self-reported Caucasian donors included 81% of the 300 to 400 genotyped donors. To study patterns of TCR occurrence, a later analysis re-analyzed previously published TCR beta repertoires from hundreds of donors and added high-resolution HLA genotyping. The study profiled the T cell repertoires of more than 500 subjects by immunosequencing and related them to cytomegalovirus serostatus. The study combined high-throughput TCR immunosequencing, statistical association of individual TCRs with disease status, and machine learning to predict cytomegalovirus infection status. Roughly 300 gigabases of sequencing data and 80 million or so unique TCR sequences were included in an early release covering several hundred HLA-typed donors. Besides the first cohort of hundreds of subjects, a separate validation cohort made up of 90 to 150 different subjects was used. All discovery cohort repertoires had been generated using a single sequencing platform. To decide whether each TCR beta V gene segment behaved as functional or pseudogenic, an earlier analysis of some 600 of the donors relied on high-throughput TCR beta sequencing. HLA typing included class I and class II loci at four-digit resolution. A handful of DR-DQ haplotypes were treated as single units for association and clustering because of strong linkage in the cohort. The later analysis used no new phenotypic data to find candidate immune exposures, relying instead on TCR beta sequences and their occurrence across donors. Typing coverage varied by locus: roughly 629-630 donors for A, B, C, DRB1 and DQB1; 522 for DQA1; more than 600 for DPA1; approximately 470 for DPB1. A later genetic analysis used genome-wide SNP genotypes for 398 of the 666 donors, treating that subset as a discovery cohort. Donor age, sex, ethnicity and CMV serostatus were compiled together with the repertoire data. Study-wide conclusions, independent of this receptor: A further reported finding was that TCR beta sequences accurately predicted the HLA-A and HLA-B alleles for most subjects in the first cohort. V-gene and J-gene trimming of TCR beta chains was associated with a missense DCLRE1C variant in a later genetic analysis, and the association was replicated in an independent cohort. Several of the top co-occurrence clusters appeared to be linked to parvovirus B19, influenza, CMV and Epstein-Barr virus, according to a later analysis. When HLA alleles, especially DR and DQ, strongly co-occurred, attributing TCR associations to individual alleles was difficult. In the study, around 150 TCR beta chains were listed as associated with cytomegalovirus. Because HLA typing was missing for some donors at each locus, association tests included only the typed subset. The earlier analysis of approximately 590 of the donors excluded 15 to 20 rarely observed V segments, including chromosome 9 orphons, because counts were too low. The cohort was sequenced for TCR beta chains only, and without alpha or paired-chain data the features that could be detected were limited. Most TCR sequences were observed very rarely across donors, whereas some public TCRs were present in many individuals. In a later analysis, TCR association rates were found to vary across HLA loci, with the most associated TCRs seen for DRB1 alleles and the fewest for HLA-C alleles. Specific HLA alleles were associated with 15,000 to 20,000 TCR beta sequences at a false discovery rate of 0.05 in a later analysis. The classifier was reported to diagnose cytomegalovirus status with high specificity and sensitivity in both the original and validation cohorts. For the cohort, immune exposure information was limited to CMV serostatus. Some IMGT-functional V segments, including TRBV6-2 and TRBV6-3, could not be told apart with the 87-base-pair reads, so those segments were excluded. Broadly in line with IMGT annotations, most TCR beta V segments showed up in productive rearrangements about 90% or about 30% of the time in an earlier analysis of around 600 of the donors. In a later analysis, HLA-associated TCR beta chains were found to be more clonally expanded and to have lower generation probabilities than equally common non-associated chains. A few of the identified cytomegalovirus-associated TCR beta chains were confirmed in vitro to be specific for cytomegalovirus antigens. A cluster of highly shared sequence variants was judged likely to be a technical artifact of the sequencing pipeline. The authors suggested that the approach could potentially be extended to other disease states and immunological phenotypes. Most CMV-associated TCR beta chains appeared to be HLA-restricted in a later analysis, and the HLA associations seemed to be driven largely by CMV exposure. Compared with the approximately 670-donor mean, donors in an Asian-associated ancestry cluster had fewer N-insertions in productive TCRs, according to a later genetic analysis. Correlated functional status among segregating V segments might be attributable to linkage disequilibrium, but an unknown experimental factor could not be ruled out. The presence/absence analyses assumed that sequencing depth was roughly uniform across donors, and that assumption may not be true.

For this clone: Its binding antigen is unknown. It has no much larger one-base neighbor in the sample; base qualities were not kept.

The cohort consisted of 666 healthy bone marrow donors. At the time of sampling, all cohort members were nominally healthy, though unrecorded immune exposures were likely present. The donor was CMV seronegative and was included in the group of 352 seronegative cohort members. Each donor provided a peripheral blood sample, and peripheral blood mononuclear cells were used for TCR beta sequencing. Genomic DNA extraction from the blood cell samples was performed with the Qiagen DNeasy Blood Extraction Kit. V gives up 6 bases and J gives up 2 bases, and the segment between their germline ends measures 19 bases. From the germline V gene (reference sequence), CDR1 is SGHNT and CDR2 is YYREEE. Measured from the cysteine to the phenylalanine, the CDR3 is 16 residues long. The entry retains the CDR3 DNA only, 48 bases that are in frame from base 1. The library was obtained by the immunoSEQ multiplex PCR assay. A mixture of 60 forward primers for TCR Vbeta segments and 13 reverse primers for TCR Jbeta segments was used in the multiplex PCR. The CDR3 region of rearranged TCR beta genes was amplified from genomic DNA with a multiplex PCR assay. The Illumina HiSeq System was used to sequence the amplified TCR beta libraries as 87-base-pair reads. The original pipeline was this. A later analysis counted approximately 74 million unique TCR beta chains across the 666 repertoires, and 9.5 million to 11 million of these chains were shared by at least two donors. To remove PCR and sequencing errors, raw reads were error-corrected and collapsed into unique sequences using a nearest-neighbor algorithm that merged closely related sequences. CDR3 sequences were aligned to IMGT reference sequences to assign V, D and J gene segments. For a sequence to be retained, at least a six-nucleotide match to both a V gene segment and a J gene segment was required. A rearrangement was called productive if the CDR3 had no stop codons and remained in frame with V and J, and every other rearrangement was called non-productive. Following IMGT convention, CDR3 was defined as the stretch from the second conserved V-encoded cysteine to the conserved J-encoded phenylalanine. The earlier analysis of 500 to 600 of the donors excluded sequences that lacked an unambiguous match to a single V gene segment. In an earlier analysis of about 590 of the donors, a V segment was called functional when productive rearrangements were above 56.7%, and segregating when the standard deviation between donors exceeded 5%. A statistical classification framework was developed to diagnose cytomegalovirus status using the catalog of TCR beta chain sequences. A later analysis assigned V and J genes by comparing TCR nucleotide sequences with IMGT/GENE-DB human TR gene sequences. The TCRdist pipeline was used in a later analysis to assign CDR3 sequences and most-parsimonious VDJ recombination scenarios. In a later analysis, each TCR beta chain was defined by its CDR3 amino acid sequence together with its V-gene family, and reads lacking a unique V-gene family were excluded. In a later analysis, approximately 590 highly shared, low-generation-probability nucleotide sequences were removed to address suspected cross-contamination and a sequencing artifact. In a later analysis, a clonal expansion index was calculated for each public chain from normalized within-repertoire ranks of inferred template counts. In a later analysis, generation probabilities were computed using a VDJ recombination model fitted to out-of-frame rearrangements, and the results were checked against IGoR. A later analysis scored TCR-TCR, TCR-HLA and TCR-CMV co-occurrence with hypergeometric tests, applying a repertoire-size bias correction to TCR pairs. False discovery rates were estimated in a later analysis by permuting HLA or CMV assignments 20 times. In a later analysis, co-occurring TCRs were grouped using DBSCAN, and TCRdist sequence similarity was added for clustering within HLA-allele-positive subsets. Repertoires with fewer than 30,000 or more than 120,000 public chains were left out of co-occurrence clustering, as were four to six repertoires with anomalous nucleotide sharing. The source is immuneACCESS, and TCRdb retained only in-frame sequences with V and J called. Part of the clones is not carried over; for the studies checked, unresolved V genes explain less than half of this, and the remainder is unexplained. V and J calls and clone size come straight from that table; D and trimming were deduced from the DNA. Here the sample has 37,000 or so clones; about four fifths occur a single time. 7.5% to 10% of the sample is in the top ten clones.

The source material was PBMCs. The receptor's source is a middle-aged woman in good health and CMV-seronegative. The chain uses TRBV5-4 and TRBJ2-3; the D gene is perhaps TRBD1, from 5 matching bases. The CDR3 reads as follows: CASTIGKGPHTDTQYF. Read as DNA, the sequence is TGTGCCAGCACCATTGGAAAGGGGCCACACACAGATACGCAGTATTTT.